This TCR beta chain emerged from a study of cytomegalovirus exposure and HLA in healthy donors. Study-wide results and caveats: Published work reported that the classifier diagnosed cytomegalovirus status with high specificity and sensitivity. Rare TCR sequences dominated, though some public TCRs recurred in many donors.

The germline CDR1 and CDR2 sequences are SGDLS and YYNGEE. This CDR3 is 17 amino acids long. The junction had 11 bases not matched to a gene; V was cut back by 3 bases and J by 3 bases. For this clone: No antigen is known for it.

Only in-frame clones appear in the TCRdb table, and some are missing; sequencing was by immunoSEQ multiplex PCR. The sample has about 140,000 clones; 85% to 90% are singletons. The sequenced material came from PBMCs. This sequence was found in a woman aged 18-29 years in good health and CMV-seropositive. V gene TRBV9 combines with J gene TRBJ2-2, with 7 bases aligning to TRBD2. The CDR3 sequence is CASSAPTRETDTGELFF. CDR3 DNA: TGTGCCAGCAGCGCACCCACGCGGGAGACCGACACCGGGGAGCTGTTTTTT. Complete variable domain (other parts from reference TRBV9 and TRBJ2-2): DSGVTQTPKHLITATGQRVTLRCSPRSGDLSVYWYQQSLDQGLQFLIQYYNGEERAKGNILERFSAQQFPDLHSELNLSSLELGDSALYFCASSAPTRETDTGELFFGEGSRLTVL.